The T cell receptor (beta chain) under discussion was sequenced for a study of T-cell reconstitution after alpha-beta-depleted transplantation in children. This CDR3 has 18 amino acids. The V and J ends lost 5 bases and 7 bases, in that order; junction bases with no gene match: 24. Germline lookup yields CDR1 DFQATT and CDR2 SNEGSKA (reference sequence). This sample's TCRbeta library carried unique molecular identifier barcodes. Each CDR3 protein is one row after TCRdb ran MiXCR on the PCR reads. This sample has some 240,000 distinct CDR3 sequences; roughly a tenth occur once, and the top ten carry about 4.8%.

The chain couples TRBV20-1 to TRBJ1-2; the match to TRBD1 covers 8 bases. The clonotype comes from a human donor who donated a stem cell graft to a child with SCID. Material: PBMCs from the stem cell graft donor, obtained from the stem cell graft. CDR3 in amino acids: CSAAHQAGQGDDPFGYTF. As DNA, the CDR3 is TGCAGTGCTGCCCATCAAGCCGGACAGGGCGATGACCCGTTTGGCTACACCTTC.